This TCR beta chain was obtained from a study of blood T cell repertoires in COVID-19. The overall study: There were acute and convalescent COVID-19 samples, and they came from the United States, Italy and Spain. Sample material is recorded as cDNA or gDNA derived from T cells, B-cell-depleted T cells, or PBMCs.

Germline V gives CDR1 SGHTA, CDR2 FQGNSA. V gave up 1 base and J gave up 4 bases; unmatched junction bases: 13. The CDR3 covers 18 residues. Patients from Seattle were sampled longitudinally, starting during active infection. As handled by the study authors: Amplification with reference gene primers provided the estimates of nucleated cell counts. Measured with immunoSEQ multiplex PCR; TCRdb has only the in-frame clones, and not every one. Clonal size and the V and J genes are those of that table, whereas D and trimming came from the DNA. This sample has tens of thousands of clones; about three quarters occur once, and the top ten carry approximately 18%.

Sequencing was carried out using peripheral blood. J is TRBJ1-1 and V is TRBV7-2; TRBD1 matches 9 bases. The receptor's source is a man aged 30-40 years with COVID-19, enrolled during active disease. The DNA for the CDR3 is TGTGCCAGCAGCTTAGGGGCGAGGACAGGGGTGGAAGGCACTGAAGCTTTCTTT. It specifies CASSLGARTGVEGTEAFF. The variable domain in full, with the rest retrieved from reference TRBV7-2 and TRBJ1-1, is GAGVSQSPSNKVTEKGKDVELRCDPISGHTALYWYRQSLGQGLEFLIYFQGNSAPDKSGLPSDRFSAERTGGSVSTLTIQRTQQEDSAVYLCASSLGARTGVEGTEAFFGQGTRLTVV.